These 19 T cell receptor beta chains came from one sample sequenced in a study of shared clonotypes between healthy human individuals. Using immunoSEQ multiplex PCR, the repertoire was profiled, and TCRdb retains in-frame clones only, with some absent. The data hold 950,000 to 1,200,000 clones, with 70% to 80% observed a single time. Sequencing input: memory CD4+ T cells from PBMCs. Subset noted: CD45RA-negative fraction. Source of these receptors: a man younger than 30 in good health. Some clones in this sample may be carry-over from other donors' samples.

The V call is TRBV28, the J call TRBJ1-4; D may be TRBD1 (5 bases). V gave up 6 bases and J gave up 6 bases, with 14 bases separating them. CDR3 length: 14 residues. Germline V gives CDR1 MDHEN, CDR2 SYDVKM. CDR3 region: CASSEPQGDEKLFF. CDR3 in DNA: TGTGCCAGCAGCGAGCCGCAGGGCGATGAAAAACTGTTTTTT.

The chain carries TRBV6-6 and TRBJ1-3, with a tentative D call TRBD1 (6 bases). Trimming stripped 3 bases from V and 2 bases from J, with 11 bases between. Germline V gene lookup returns CDR1 MNHNY and CDR2 SVGAGI (reference sequence). This CDR3 comprises 15 residues. The CDR3 spells CASSYRGGPGNTIYF. The CDR3 DNA reads TGTGCCAGCAGTTATCGGGGGGGGCCTGGAAACACCATATATTTT.

The chain recombines TRBV19 with TRBJ1-2; tentatively, D is TRBD1 (5 bases). CDR3 length: 16 residues. The V and J ends lost 8 bases and 8 bases respectively, with 27 bases between them. Germline V gene sequence: CDR1 LNHDA, CDR2 SQIVND (reference sequence). The CDR3 is CASQPTGQGWTSGYTF. Here the CDR3 DNA reads TGTGCCAGTCAACCAACGGGGCAGGGTTGGACGAGCGGCTACACCTTC.

This chain connects TRBV2 to TRBJ1-5, with D unclear. Germline loops: CDR1 SNHLY, CDR2 FYNNEI. CDR3 length: 18 amino acids. Trimming took 2 bases from V and 0 from J, leaving 17 bases between them. CDR3 in DNA: TGTGCCAGCAGTGAACTAAGAGTGGCGGTAGATAGCAATCAGCCCCAGCATTTT. This sequence encodes CASSELRVAVDSNQPQHF.

CDR3 in amino acids: CASSYGQGPSYEQYF. The CDR3 DNA sequence: TGTGCCAGCAGTTACGGACAGGGGCCCTCCTACGAGCAGTACTTC. The chain is built from TRBV6-6 and TRBJ2-7, with 9 bases matching TRBD1. Per germline, CDR1 MNHNY and CDR2 SVGAGI (reference sequence). The ends lost 2 bases at V and 0 bases at J; junction bases unmatched: 2. The CDR3 consists of 15 residues.

This chain uses TRBV2 with TRBJ2-5, with 9 bases matching TRBD1. This CDR3 is 15 amino acids long. Germline CDR1 and CDR2: SNHLY and FYNNEI. With 6 bases clipped from V and 5 bases from J, the junction kept 10 bases outside the gene matches. CDR3 amino acids: CASRMPGQGGETQYF. CDR3 nucleotides: TGTGCCAGCAGGATGCCGGGACAGGGCGGGGAGACCCAGTACTTC.

The chain recombines TRBV28 with TRBJ1-2; 7 bases align to TRBD1. The CDR3 totals 16 residues. CDR1 and CDR2 from the germline V gene are MDHEN and SYDVKM. J lost 8 bases, V lost 6 bases, and 18 bases had no gene match. The CDR3 bases are TGTGCCAGCAGGGGAGGGATTAACAGGGGTACAAGCGGCTACACCTTC. It is translated as CASRGGINRGTSGYTF.

The chain couples TRBV18 to TRBJ2-7; possibly TRBD1 for D (5 bases). Germline V gene lookup returns CDR1 KGHSH and CDR2 LQKENI. CDR3 size: 13 residues. V was trimmed by 2 bases and J by 5 bases, leaving 10 bases between them. Written as DNA, the CDR3 is TGTGCCAGCTCACCAAACAGGAAGGACGAGCAGTACTTC. As protein: CASSPNRKDEQYF.

The chain carries TRBV29-1 and TRBJ2-7, with 7 bases fitting TRBD2. CDR3 size: 14 residues. Germline trimming cut 8 bases from V and 1 base from J; bases unmatched to any gene: 11. Germline CDR1 reads SQVTM; CDR2 reads ANQGSEA. This CDR3 is CSTTGQGGSYEQYF. Written as DNA, the CDR3 is TGCAGCACGACCGGGCAGGGAGGGTCCTACGAGCAGTACTTC.

The chain joins TRBV9 to TRBJ1-1; D unresolved. Germline CDR1 and CDR2: SGDLS and YYNGEE. With 0 bases removed from V and 0 bases from J, the gap between germline ends came to 9 bases. The length of the CDR3 is 15 residues. Here the CDR3 reads CASSVGPGLNTEAFF. The CDR3 DNA reads TGTGCCAGCAGCGTAGGTCCGGGTCTGAACACTGAAGCTTTCTTT.

This clone was seen a few times. At one boundary the junction diverges from the germline segment, which might be a read error. The CDR3 nucleotides are TGCGCCAGCAGCTTGGCCGGGGCCACCGAAGGTTTCTTT. The encoded protein is CASSLAGATEGFF. The V and J genes are TRBV5-1 and TRBJ1-1; TRBD1 is a possible D gene (5 bases). The germline gives CDR1 SGHRS, CDR2 YFSETQ. CDR3 length equals 13 residues.

The chain employs TRBV29-1 and TRBJ1-5; perhaps TRBD1 as D (6 bases). V lost 4 bases, J lost 4 bases, and 14 bases lay in between. The germline CDR1 and CDR2 sequences are SQVTM and ANQGSEA. This CDR3 contains 14 residues. CDR3 loop: CSVGGAGENQPQHF. As DNA, the CDR3 is TGCAGCGTTGGAGGAGCAGGGGAAAATCAGCCCCAGCATTTT.

The chain couples TRBV30 to TRBJ2-7, with 8 nucleotides matching TRBD2. V shed 0 bases and J 2 bases; nucleotides not matched to a gene: 3. Germline V lookup: CDR1 GTSNPN, CDR2 SVGIG (reference sequence). This CDR3 has 14 residues. For the CDR3, the DNA is TGTGCCTGGAGTGTTCGAGCGGGAGCCTACGAGCAGTACTTC. It translates to CAWSVRAGAYEQYF.

As concerns this clone: A much larger clone differs from this one at a single base, so this may be a read error. This chain connects TRBV5-8 to TRBJ2-3; no clear D gene. With 0 bases removed from V and 0 bases from J, the gap between germline ends came to 5 bases. Germline V gene data show CDR1 as SGHTS and CDR2 as YDEGEE. There are 14 residues in the CDR3. The CDR3: CASSLGSSTDTQYF. For the CDR3, the DNA is TGTGCCAGCAGCTTGGGGAGTAGCACAGATACGCAGTATTTT. Based on the CDR3 plus reference TRBV5-8 and TRBJ2-3, the full variable domain is EAGVTQSPTHLIKTRGQQATLRCSPISGHTSVYWYQQALGLGLQFLLWYDEGEERNRGNFPPRFSGRQFPNYSSELNVNALELEDSALYLCASSLGSSTDTQYFGPGTRLTVL.

This chain uses TRBV7-3 with TRBJ2-1, with TRBD2 matching over 11 bases. Per germline, CDR1 SGHTA and CDR2 FQGTGA. The ends lost 4 bases at V and 7 bases at J; junction bases unmatched: 6. The CDR3 runs to 15 residues. The CDR3: CASSSGLAGKNEQFF. CDR3 nucleotides: TGTGCCAGCAGCTCCGGACTAGCGGGTAAGAATGAGCAGTTCTTC.

Turning to this clone: Other DNA sequences of this sample code for an identical CDR3. This chain connects TRBV5-1 to TRBJ1-3; D remains unclear. The germline V and J ends were trimmed by 0 bases and 4 bases, with 5 bases remaining between them. Germline V gives CDR1 SGHRS, CDR2 YFSETQ. The CDR3 totals 13 residues. The DNA of the CDR3 is TGCGCCAGCAGCTTGGATCGGGGAAACACCATATATTTT. Its translation is CASSLDRGNTIYF.

Here the CDR3 reads CASSGGQGERNGKDTQYF. The CDR3 DNA reads TGTGCCAGCAGCGGGGGACAGGGAGAGAGGAATGGCAAGGATACGCAGTATTTT. The chain links TRBV5-4 to TRBJ2-3, with TRBD1 matching 9 bases. The length of the CDR3 is 18 residues. Germline CDR1 is SGHNT and CDR2 is YYREEE (reference sequence). After removal of 4 bases from V and 6 bases from J, the junction contained 18 bases not matched to a gene.

A few counts support this clone. V gene TRBV11-1 combines with J gene TRBJ2-6; 12 positions match TRBD1. Losses at the gene ends were 4 bases for V and 4 bases for J; bases not matched to a gene: 8. CDR1 is SGHAT, CDR2 FQDESV, per germline (reference sequence). The CDR3 contains 18 residues. CDR3 amino acids: CASSYWGQGAPGANVLTF. The CDR3 nucleotides are TGTGCCAGCAGCTACTGGGGACAGGGGGCCCCCGGGGCCAACGTCCTGACTTTC.

This chain links TRBV7-3 with TRBJ2-5; D is possibly TRBD2 (6 bases). Germline CDR1 is SGHTA and CDR2 is FQGTGA. V shed 3 bases and J shed 7 bases, with 12 bases lying between them. The CDR3 covers 13 residues. The CDR3 DNA follows: TGTGCCAGCAGCTTGGAGGGCGCAGGGACCCAGTACTTC. Translating gives CASSLEGAGTQYF.